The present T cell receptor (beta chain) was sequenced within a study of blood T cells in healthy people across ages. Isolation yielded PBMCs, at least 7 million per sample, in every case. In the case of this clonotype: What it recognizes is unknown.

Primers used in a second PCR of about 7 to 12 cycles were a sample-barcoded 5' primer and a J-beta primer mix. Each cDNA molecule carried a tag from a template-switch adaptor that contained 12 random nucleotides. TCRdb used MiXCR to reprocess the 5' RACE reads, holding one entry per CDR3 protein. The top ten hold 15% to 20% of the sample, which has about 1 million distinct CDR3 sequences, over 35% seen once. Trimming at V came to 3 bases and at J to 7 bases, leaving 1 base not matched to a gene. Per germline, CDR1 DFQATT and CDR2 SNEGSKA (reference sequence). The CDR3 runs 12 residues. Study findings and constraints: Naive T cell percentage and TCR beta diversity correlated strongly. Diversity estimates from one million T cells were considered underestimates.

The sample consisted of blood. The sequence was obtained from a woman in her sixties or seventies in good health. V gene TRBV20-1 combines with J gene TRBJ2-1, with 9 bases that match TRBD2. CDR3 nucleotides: TGCAGTGCTAGGACTAGCGGAAATGAGCAGTTCTTC. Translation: CSARTSGNEQFF.